These 29 T cell receptor beta chains share one sample of origin, sequenced in a study of radiotherapy plus CTLA-4 blockade in lung cancer. Assay used: immunoSEQ multiplex PCR; TCRdb lists only in-frame clones, some missing. The sample has around 110,000 clones; over 65% are singletons. The material sequenced was peripheral blood, taken from a patient treated with radiotherapy plus ipilimumab. The receptors stem from a human donor with non-small cell lung cancer that progressed on radiotherapy plus ipilimumab. Some clones in this sample may be carry-over from other donors' samples.

The chain links TRBV30 to TRBJ1-3; D gene ambiguous. Germline CDR1 reads GTSNPN; CDR2 reads SVGIG (reference sequence). V gave up 7 bases and J gave up 1 base, with 11 bases separating them. The CDR3 contains 13 residues. In DNA form, the CDR3 reads TGTGCCTATACAGATCGATCTGGAAACACCATATATTTT. Protein sequence: CAYTDRSGNTIYF.

This clone was seen more than once but under ten times. The chain recombines TRBV28 with TRBJ1-2, with 9 positions matching TRBD1. The junction had 5 bases not matched to a gene; V was cut back by 4 bases and J by 2 bases. The CDR3 has 15 amino acids. The germline V gene encodes CDR1 MDHEN and CDR2 SYDVKM. This chain's CDR3 is CASSWGQGGNYGYTF. The CDR3 DNA sequence: TGTGCCAGCAGTTGGGGACAGGGAGGGAACTATGGCTACACCTTC.

The rearrangement joins TRBV19 to TRBJ2-5, with a weak D call TRBD1 (6 bases). CDR3 length equals 13 residues. Per germline, CDR1 LNHDA and CDR2 SQIVND (reference sequence). V was trimmed by 10 bases and J by 5 bases, leaving 17 bases between them. The CDR3 sequence is CATASQGRETQYF. As DNA, the CDR3 is TGTGCCACCGCGTCGCAGGGGCGGGAGACCCAGTACTTC. The full variable domain, rest sourced from reference TRBV19 and TRBJ2-5, is DGGITQSPKYLFRKEGQNVTLSCEQNLNHDAMYWYRQDPGQGLRLIYYSQIVNDFQKGDIAEGYSVSREKKESFPLTVTSAQKNPTAFYLCATASQGRETQYFGPGTRLLVL.

This chain joins TRBV7-3 and TRBJ2-2; no definite D call. Germline V gene lookup returns CDR1 SGHTA and CDR2 FQGTGA. Trimming removed 2 bases from V and 4 bases from J, with 11 bases in between. The CDR3 is 15 residues long. The CDR3 region is CASSLAASSTGELFF. In DNA, the CDR3 is TGTGCCAGCAGCTTAGCGGCTAGTAGCACCGGGGAGCTGTTTTTT.

The chain employs TRBV6-6 and TRBJ1-1, with D possibly matching TRBD1 (6 bases). The ends were cut back, 5 bases at V and 0 bases at J, with 13 bases in the middle. Germline CDR1 MNHNY, CDR2 SVGAGI (reference sequence). The CDR3 is made up of 15 amino acids. The CDR3 region has the DNA TGTGCCAGCAGTCGAACAGGGTTCATGAACACTGAAGCTTTCTTT. It is translated as CASSRTGFMNTEAFF.

The chain couples TRBV18 to TRBJ2-1; D uncertain. Trimming pared 4 bases from V and 3 bases from J, leaving 10 bases between. The length of the CDR3 is 14 residues. Per the germline V gene, CDR1 is KGHSH and CDR2 is LQKENI. The CDR3 loop reads CASSRTDGYNEQFF. DNA of the CDR3: TGTGCCAGCTCACGTACGGACGGCTACAATGAGCAGTTCTTC.

This chain links TRBV6-1 with TRBJ1-1, with 7 bases lining up with TRBD1. The ends lost 7 bases at V and 6 bases at J; junction bases unmatched: 8. The CDR3 runs to 13 residues. The V gene's germline CDR1 is MNHNS and CDR2 SASEGT. In nucleotides, the CDR3 is TGTGCCAGCACTCCAGACAGGGCCGCTGAAGCTTTCTTT. Residues: CASTPDRAAEAFF.

V usage is TRBV4-1 and J usage is TRBJ1-2; 7 nucleotides align to TRBD1. V was pared by 1 base and J by 2 bases, with 4 bases of the junction left unmatched. The germline V gene has CDR1 MGHRA and CDR2 YSYEKL. This CDR3 is built from 15 residues. The CDR3 protein is CASSQADRVNYGYTF. For the CDR3, the DNA is TGCGCCAGCAGCCAAGCCGACAGGGTCAACTATGGCTACACCTTC.

This clone was recorded only once. The chain joins TRBV2 to TRBJ1-2; 8 bases are shared with TRBD1. CDR3 length equals 13 residues. J lost 6 bases, V lost 9 bases, and 9 bases had no gene match. Germline CDR1 and CDR2: SNHLY and FYNNEI. The CDR3 protein is CARMDRDQDGYTF. In DNA, the CDR3 is TGTGCCAGAATGGACAGGGACCAGGATGGCTACACCTTC.

The chain is built from TRBV5-1 and TRBJ1-3; 7 nucleotides line up with TRBD1. CDR1 is SGHRS, CDR2 YFSETQ, per germline. V trimming: 0 bases; J trimming: 7 bases; junction bases outside the gene matches: 1. The CDR3 contains 13 residues. CDR3 in DNA: TGCGCCAGCAGCTTGGACAGGGGCAACACCATATATTTT. This gives the protein CASSLDRGNTIYF.

V and J are TRBV5-5 and TRBJ2-2; 7 positions agree with TRBD1. The germline CDR1 and CDR2 sequences are SGHKS and YYEKEE (reference sequence). The trim removed 7 bases at V and 1 base at J, leaving 4 bases unmatched. This CDR3 spans 14 amino acids. In DNA, the CDR3 is TGTGCCAGCGACAGGGTTCGGAACACCGGGGAGCTGTTTTTT. It encodes CASDRVRNTGELFF. The complete variable domain, with remaining parts taken from reference TRBV5-5 and TRBJ2-2, reads DAGVTQSPTHLIKTRGQQVTLRCSPISGHKSVSWYQQVLGQGPQFIFQYYEKEERGRGNFPDRFSARQFPNYSSELNVNALLLGDSALYLCASDRVRNTGELFFGEGSRLTVL.

The CDR3 bases are TGTGCCAGCAGTATTACAGAGAACACTGAAGCTTTCTTT. Encoded protein: CASSITENTEAFF. The rearrangement uses TRBV2 and TRBJ1-1, with D unclear. Deletions cut 5 bases from V and 1 base from J, with 8 bases between. The CDR3 runs to 13 residues. Germline V gene sequence: CDR1 SNHLY, CDR2 FYNNEI. The whole variable domain, filled in from reference TRBV2 and TRBJ1-1, reads EPEVTQTPSHQVTQMGQEVILRCVPISNHLYFYWYRQILGQKVEFLVSFYNNEISEKSEIFDDQFSVERPDGSNFTLKIRSTKLEDSAMYFCASSITENTEAFFGQGTRLTVV.

The chain employs TRBV7-2 and TRBJ1-1; D is perhaps TRBD1 (5 bases). CDR1 SGHTA and CDR2 FQGNSA come from the germline V gene. The CDR3 contains 13 residues. V lost 5 bases and J lost 3, with 10 bases in between. The chain's CDR3 is CASSTGTYTEAFF. The CDR3 DNA is TGTGCCAGCAGCACCGGGACGTACACTGAAGCTTTCTTT.

The chain employs TRBV4-1 and TRBJ2-4, with TRBD1 identical over 8 bases. V was pared by 1 base and J by 0 bases, with 8 bases of the junction left unmatched. Germline-derived CDR1 and CDR2 are MGHRA and YSYEKL. CDR3 size: 18 residues. CDR3 protein: CASSQGPAGGLAKNIQYF. In DNA, the CDR3 is TGCGCCAGCAGCCAAGGCCCCGCAGGGGGCCTAGCCAAAAACATTCAGTACTTC.

V is TRBV5-4 and J is TRBJ2-5; D ambiguous. V lost 0 bases to trimming and J lost 0 bases, with 6 bases between them. Per germline, CDR1 SGHNT and CDR2 YYREEE (reference sequence). This CDR3 has 14 amino acids. CDR3 region: CASSLGEDQETQYF. CDR3 DNA sequence: TGTGCCAGCAGCTTGGGGGAAGACCAAGAGACCCAGTACTTC.

This sequence joins TRBV18 and TRBJ1-4, with D possibly TRBD1 on 5 matching bases. CDR3 length: 16 residues. Germline CDR1 is KGHSH and CDR2 is LQKENI. Deletions cut 0 bases from V and 3 bases from J, with 11 bases between. The CDR3 DNA follows: TGTGCCAGCTCACCACCGATGAGGGGAGCTAATGAAAAACTGTTTTTT. The encoded protein is CASSPPMRGANEKLFF.

This chain connects TRBV7-3 to TRBJ2-5; D is perhaps TRBD1 (5 bases). The DNA end is a closer match to TRBJ2-7, so the J assignment may be wrong. Germline CDR1 is SGHTA and CDR2 is FQGTGA. There are 12 residues in the CDR3. The CDR3 sequence is CASSAGMAEQYF. DNA for the CDR3: TGTGCCAGCAGTGCAGGGATGGCCGAGCAGTACTTC.

This chain links TRBV9 with TRBJ2-7; 7 bases are a match to TRBD1. J lost 6 bases, V lost 2 bases, and 5 bases had no gene match. The length of the CDR3 is 13 residues. Germline-derived CDR1 and CDR2 are SGDLS and YYNGEE. DNA of the CDR3: TGTGCCAGCAGCGTCCGACAGGGAAGCGAGCAGTACTTC. The encoded protein is CASSVRQGSEQYF.

The chain links TRBV11-3 to TRBJ1-1; D ambiguous. Trimming left V 1 base short and J 4 bases short, with 7 bases between. Germline CDR1 is SGHNT and CDR2 is YENEEA. The CDR3 length is 13 residues. CDR3 in amino acids: CASSLARATEAFF. CDR3 nucleotide sequence: TGTGCCAGCAGCTTAGCTCGGGCCACTGAAGCTTTCTTT. Filled out from reference TRBV11-3 and TRBJ1-1, the complete variable domain reads EAGVVQSPRYKIIEKKQPVAFWCNPISGHNTLYWYLQNLGQGPELLIRYENEEAVDDSQLPKDRFSAERLKGVDSTLKIQPAELGDSAVYLCASSLARATEAFFGQGTRLTVV.

Regarding this clone: The germline gene is not matched at one end of the junction; a read error may be the cause. V is TRBV7-7 and J is TRBJ2-1; 7 bases line up with TRBD1. The CDR3 consists of 15 residues. Germline V CDR1 and CDR2: SSHAT, FNYEAQ (reference sequence). The DNA of the CDR3 is TGTGCTAGCAGCCAAGGACAGGCCCCCTACAATGAGCAGTTCTTC. Translating gives CASSQGQAPYNEQFF.

The CDR3 reads CASSPPYRSSGVWEQFF. CDR3 coding DNA: TGCGCCAGCAGCCCCCCCTACCGGAGTAGCGGGGTTTGGGAGCAGTTCTTC. The chain is built from TRBV4-3 and TRBJ2-1; 8 bases map to TRBD2. CDR3 size: 17 residues. The junction had 18 bases not matched to a gene; V was cut back by 4 bases and J by 10 bases. Germline V lookup: CDR1 LGHNA, CDR2 YSLEER.

This rearrangement joins TRBV18 to TRBJ1-5, with D possibly TRBD1 on 6 matching bases. V lost 5 bases to trimming and J lost 7 bases, with 12 bases between them. The CDR3 consists of 13 residues. The germline gives CDR1 KGHSH, CDR2 LQKENI. Written as DNA, the CDR3 is TGTGCCAGCTCAAACAGGGTCGAGCAGCCCCAGCATTTT. This sequence encodes CASSNRVEQPQHF.

This chain connects TRBV7-2 to TRBJ1-4; D is undetermined. The CDR3 sequence is 13 residues long. With 3 bases removed from V and 8 bases from J, the gap between germline ends came to 10 bases. CDR1 and CDR2 (germline): SGHTA, FQGNSA. The CDR3 coding sequence is TGTGCCAGCAGCTTCTCCACGGGCGAAAAACTGTTTTTT. Residues: CASSFSTGEKLFF.

Details on this clone: The sample has other DNA sequences that encode this CDR3 too. The chain carries TRBV7-2 and TRBJ2-7; D is uncertain. The CDR3 is 13 residues long. Germline CDR1 is SGHTA and CDR2 is FQGNSA. Trimming took 7 bases from V and 3 from J, leaving 13 bases between them. CDR3 in amino acids: CASTPGRVYEQYF. CDR3 bases: TGTGCCAGCACCCCGGGTCGGGTCTACGAGCAGTACTTC.

This chain connects TRBV5-6 to TRBJ2-2, with 11 bases aligning to TRBD1. There are 16 residues in the CDR3. Unmatched junction bases numbered 4, after V lost 1 base and J lost 5 bases. Germline CDR1 SGHDT, CDR2 YYEEEE. In DNA, the CDR3 is TGTGCCAGCAGCTTGCCCGGGACAGGGGGAACCGGGGAGCTGTTTTTT. Amino acid sequence: CASSLPGTGGTGELFF.

The V gene is TRBV4-1, the J gene TRBJ1-1; 8 bases are a match to TRBD1. Germline lookup yields CDR1 MGHRA and CDR2 YSYEKL. V was clipped by 4 bases and J by 0 bases; unmatched bases: 13. The CDR3 runs 18 residues. The CDR3 sequence is CASSLTPPGQDMNTEAFF. Here the CDR3 DNA reads TGCGCCAGCAGCCTAACTCCCCCGGGACAGGACATGAACACTGAAGCTTTCTTT.

As DNA, the CDR3 is TGCGCCAGCAGCTTGGAGGGACCGGGGGAGACCCAGTACTTC. It specifies CASSLEGPGETQYF. J is TRBJ2-5 and V is TRBV5-1; perhaps D is TRBD1 or TRBD2 (5 bases each). The V and J ends lost 0 bases and 5 bases respectively, with 11 bases between them. Germline loops: CDR1 SGHRS, CDR2 YFSETQ. The CDR3 runs to 14 residues.

The CDR3 DNA reads as TGTGCCAGCAGCGGGACAGGGATACGCTATGGCTACACCTTC. Translated, it gives CASSGTGIRYGYTF. The V gene is TRBV2, the J gene TRBJ1-2, with 9 bases that match TRBD1. CDR1 and CDR2 from the germline V gene are SNHLY and FYNNEI. The CDR3 totals 14 residues. Losses at the gene ends were 6 bases for V and 4 bases for J; bases not matched to a gene: 6.

V usage is TRBV11-3 and J usage is TRBJ1-1, with 10 bases that match TRBD1. The CDR3 runs to 19 residues. Germline values: CDR1 SGHNT, CDR2 YENEEA. With 4 bases clipped from V and 3 bases from J, the junction kept 17 bases outside the gene matches. The CDR3 here is CASSSQKPTGGVLDTEAFF. Here the CDR3 DNA reads TGTGCCAGCAGCTCTCAAAAACCGACAGGGGGCGTCCTGGACACTGAAGCTTTCTTT.